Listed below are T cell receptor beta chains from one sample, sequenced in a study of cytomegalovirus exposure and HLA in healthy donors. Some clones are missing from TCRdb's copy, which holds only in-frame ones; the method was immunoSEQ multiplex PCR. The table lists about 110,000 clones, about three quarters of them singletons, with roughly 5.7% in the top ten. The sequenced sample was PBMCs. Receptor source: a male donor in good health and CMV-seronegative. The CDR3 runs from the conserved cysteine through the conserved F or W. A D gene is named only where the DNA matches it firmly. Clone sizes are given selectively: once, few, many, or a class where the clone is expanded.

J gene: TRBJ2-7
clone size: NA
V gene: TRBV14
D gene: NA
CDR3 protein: CASSQRTVSYEQYF
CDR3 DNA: TGTGCCAGCAGCCAAAGGACAGTCTCCTACGAGCAGTACTTC

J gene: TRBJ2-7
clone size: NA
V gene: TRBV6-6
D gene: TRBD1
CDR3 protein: CASSRGQGTYEQYF
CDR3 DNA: TGTGCCAGCAGTCGGGGACAGGGGACCTACGAGCAGTACTTC

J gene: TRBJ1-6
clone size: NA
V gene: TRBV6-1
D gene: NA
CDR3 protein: CASSDLDRHSPLHF
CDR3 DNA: TGTGCCAGCAGTGATCTGGACAGACATTCACCCCTCCACTTT

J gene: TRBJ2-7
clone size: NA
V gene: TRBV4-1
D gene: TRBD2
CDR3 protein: CASSPRTSGRAYEQYF
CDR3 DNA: TGCGCCAGCAGCCCTCGGACTAGCGGGAGGGCCTACGAGCAGTACTTC

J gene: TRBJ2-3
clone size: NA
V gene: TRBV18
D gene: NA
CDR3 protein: CASSPLRGSTDTQYF
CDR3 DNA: TGTGCCAGCTCACCACTGAGAGGTAGCACAGATACGCAGTATTTT

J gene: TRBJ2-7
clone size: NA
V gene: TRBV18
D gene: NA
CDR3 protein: CASSPGANYEQYF
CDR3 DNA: TGTGCCAGCTCACCAGGGGCCAACTACGAGCAGTACTTC

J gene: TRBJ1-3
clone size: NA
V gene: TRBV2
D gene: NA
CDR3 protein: CASSEPGKPRNTIYF
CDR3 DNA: TGTGCCAGCAGTGAACCAGGGAAACCCAGGAACACCATATATTTT

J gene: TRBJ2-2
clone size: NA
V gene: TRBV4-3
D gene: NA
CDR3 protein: CASAATSNTGELFF
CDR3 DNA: TGCGCCAGCGCCGCCACATCGAACACCGGGGAGCTGTTTTTT

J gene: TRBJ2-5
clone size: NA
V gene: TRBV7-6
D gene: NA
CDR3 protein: CASSLYNQETQYF
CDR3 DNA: TGTGCCAGCAGCTTATATAACCAAGAGACCCAGTACTTC

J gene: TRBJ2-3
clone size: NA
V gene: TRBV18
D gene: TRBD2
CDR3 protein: CASSGTSGSTDTQYF
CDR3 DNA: TGTGCCAGCTCCGGGACTAGCGGGAGCACAGATACGCAGTATTTT

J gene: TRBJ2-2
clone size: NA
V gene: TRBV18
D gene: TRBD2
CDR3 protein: CASSPRRTGTSGSTGELFF
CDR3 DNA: TGTGCCAGCTCACCTAGGCGGACCGGGACTAGCGGGTCGACCGGGGAGCTGTTTTTT

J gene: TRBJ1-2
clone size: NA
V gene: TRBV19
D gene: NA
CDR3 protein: CASSTSRDTRRVYGYTF
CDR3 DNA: TGTGCCAGTAGTACATCCCGGGACACAAGAAGGGTCTATGGCTACACCTTC

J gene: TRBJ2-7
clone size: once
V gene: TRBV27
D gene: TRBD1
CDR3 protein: CASRRTGALPYEQYF
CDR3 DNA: TGTGCCAGCAGGCGGACAGGGGCTCTCCCCTACGAGCAGTACTTC

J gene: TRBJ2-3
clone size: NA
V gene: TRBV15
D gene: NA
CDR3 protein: CATSILRGDTQYF
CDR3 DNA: TGTGCCACCAGCATTCTTAGGGGGGATACGCAGTATTTT

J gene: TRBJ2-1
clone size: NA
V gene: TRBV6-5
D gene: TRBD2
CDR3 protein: CASRPSGSSYNEQFF
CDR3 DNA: TGTGCCAGCAGACCTAGCGGGAGCTCCTACAATGAGCAGTTCTTC

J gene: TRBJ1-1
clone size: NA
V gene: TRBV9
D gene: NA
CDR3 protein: CASSVGGSRANTEAFF
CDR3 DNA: TGTGCCAGCAGCGTAGGGGGCTCCAGGGCGAACACTGAAGCTTTCTTT

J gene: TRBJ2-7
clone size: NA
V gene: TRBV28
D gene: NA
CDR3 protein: CASSLKGGSYEQYF
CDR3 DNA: TGTGCCAGCAGTTTGAAAGGAGGCTCCTACGAGCAGTACTTC

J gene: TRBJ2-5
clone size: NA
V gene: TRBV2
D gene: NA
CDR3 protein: CASSNREETQYF
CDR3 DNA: TGTGCCAGCAGTAACAGGGAAGAGACCCAGTACTTC

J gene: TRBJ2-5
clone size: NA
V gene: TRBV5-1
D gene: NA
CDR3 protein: CASSLLTGAQETQYF
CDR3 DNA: TGCGCCAGCAGCTTGCTCACGGGAGCCCAAGAGACCCAGTACTTC

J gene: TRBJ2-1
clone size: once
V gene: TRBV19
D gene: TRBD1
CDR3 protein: CASSPYGTGTNEQFF
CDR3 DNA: TGTGCCAGTAGTCCCTACGGGACAGGAACGAATGAGCAGTTCTTC

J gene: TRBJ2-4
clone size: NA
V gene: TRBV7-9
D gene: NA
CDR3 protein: CASANSVLAKNIQYF
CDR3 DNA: TGTGCCAGCGCGAATAGCGTTTTAGCCAAAAACATTCAGTACTTC

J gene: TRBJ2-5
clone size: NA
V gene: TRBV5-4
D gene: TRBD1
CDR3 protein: CASGLNQGAGETQYF
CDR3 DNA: TGTGCCAGCGGACTCAATCAGGGGGCAGGGGAGACCCAGTACTTC

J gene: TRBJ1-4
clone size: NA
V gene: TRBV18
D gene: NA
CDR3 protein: CASSPGEEKLFF
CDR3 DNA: TGTGCCAGCTCACCGGGCGAGGAAAAACTGTTTTTT

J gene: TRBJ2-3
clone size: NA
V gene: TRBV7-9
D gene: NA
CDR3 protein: CASSLGGDPDTQYF
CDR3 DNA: TGTGCCAGCAGCTTAGGCGGGGATCCAGATACGCAGTATTTT

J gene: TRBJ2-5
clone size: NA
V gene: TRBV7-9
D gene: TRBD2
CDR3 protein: CASSPLESLAGRETQYF
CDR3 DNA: TGTGCCAGCAGCCCTTTAGAATCGCTAGCGGGAAGGGAGACCCAGTACTTC

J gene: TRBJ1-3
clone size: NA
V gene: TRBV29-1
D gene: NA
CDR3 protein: CSVSGTTSSGNTIYF
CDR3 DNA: TGCAGCGTAAGCGGGACAACCAGCTCTGGAAACACCATATATTTT

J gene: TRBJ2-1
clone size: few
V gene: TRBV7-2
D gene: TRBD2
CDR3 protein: CASSLGGSGEQFF
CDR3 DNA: TGTGCCAGCAGCTTAGGCGGGAGCGGTGAGCAGTTCTTC

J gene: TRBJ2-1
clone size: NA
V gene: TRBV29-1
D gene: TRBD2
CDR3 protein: CSAWTSGYNEQFF
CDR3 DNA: TGCAGCGCCTGGACTAGCGGTTACAATGAGCAGTTCTTC

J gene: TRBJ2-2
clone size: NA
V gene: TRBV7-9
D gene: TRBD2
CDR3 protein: CASSSPSGRAIGELFF
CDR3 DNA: TGTGCCAGCAGCTCCCCTAGCGGGAGGGCCATCGGGGAGCTGTTTTTT

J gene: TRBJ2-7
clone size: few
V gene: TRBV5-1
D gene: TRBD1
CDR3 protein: CASSPGQIHYEQYF
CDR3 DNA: TGCGCCAGCAGCCCGGGACAGATCCACTACGAGCAGTACTTC

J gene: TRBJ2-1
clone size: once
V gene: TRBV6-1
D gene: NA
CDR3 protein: CASTQLSGTNNEQFF
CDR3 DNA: TGTGCCAGCACCCAACTCTCCGGGACAAACAATGAGCAGTTCTTC

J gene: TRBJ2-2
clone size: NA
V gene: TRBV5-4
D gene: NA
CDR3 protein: CASNPQGSNTGELFF
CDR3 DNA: TGTGCCAGCAACCCCCAGGGCTCGAACACCGGGGAGCTGTTTTTT

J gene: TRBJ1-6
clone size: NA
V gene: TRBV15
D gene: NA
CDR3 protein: CATSREGLYYNSPLHF
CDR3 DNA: TGTGCCACCAGCAGAGAGGGACTTTACTATAATTCACCCCTCCACTTT

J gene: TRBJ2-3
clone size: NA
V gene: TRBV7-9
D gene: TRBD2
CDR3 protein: CASSAAGGGTDTQYF
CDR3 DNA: TGTGCCAGCAGCGCAGCGGGAGGAGGCACAGATACGCAGTATTTT

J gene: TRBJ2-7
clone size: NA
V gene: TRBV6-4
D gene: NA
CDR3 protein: CASSDSGGLALPKEQYF
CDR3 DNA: TGTGCCAGCAGTGACTCGGGCGGGCTAGCACTCCCGAAGGAGCAGTACTTC

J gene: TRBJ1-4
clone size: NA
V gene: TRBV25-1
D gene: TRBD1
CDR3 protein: CASTRTGGGREKLFF
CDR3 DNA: TGTGCCAGCACCCGCACAGGGGGAGGTAGGGAAAAACTGTTTTTT

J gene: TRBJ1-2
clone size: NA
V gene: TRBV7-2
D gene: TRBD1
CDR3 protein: CASSLTPGQPNYGYTF
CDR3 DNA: TGTGCCAGCAGCTTAACCCCGGGACAGCCTAACTATGGCTACACCTTC

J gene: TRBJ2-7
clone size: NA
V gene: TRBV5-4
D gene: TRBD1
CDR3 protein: CASGPMTGSSYEQYF
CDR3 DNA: TGTGCCAGCGGACCCATGACAGGGAGCTCCTACGAGCAGTACTTC

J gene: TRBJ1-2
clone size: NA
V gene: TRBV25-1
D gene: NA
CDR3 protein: CASSAGGTNYGYTF
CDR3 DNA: TGTGCCAGCAGTGCAGGAGGGACTAACTATGGCTACACCTTC

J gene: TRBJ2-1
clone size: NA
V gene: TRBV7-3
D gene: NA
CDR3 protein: CASSLGGNTGNEQFF
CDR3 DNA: TGTGCCAGCAGCTTAGGGGGGAACACGGGCAATGAGCAGTTCTTC

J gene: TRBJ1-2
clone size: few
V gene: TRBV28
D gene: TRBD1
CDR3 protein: CASSTQGDGYTF
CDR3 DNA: TGTGCCAGCAGTACGCAGGGGGATGGCTACACCTTC

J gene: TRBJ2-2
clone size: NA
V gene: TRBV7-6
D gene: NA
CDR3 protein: CASSFGGELFF
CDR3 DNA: TGTGCCAGCAGCTTCGGGGGGGAGCTGTTTTTT

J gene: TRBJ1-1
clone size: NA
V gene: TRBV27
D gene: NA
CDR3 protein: CASSSVNTEAFF
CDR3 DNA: TGTGCCAGCAGCTCGGTGAACACTGAAGCTTTCTTT

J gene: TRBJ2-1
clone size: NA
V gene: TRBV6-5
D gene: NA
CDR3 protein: CASSYGTGESNEQFF
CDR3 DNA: TGTGCCAGCAGTTACGGTACGGGAGAATCGAATGAGCAGTTCTTC

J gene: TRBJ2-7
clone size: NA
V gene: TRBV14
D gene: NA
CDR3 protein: CASSQGPGYEQYF
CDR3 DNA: TGTGCCAGCAGCCAAGGCCCAGGGTACGAGCAGTACTTC

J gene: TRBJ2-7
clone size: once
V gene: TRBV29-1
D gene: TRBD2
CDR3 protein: CSVEVGGTSESYEQYF
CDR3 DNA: TGCAGCGTTGAAGTGGGCGGGACTAGCGAGAGCTACGAGCAGTACTTC

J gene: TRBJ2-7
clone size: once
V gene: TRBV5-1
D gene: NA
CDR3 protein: CASSLATAGLYEQYF
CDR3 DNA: TGCGCCAGCAGCTTGGCTACGGCAGGTCTCTACGAGCAGTACTTC

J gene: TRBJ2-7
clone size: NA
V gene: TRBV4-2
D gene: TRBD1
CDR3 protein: CASSPWDRAMGEQYF
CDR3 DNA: TGTGCCAGCAGCCCCTGGGACAGGGCAATGGGGGAGCAGTACTTC

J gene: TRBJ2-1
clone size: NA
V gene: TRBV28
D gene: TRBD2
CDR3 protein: CASRRTSGRASEQFF
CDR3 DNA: TGTGCCAGCAGACGGACTAGCGGGAGGGCGAGTGAGCAGTTCTTC

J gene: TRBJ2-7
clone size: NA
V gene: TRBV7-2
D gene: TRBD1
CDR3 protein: CASSLTTGKYEQYF
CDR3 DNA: TGTGCCAGCAGCTTGACGACAGGGAAATACGAGCAGTACTTC

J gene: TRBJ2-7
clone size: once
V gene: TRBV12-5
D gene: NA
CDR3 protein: CASGLGYEQYF
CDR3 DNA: TGTGCTAGTGGCCTAGGCTACGAGCAGTACTTC

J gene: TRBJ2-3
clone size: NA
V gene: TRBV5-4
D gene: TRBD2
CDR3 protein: CASSLESGRAGWDTQYF
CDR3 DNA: TGTGCCAGCAGCTTGGAAAGCGGGAGGGCGGGGTGGGATACGCAGTATTTT

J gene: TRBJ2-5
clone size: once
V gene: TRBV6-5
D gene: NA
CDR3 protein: CASSRHRDETQYF
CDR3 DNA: TGTGCCAGCAGTCGCCACAGGGATGAGACCCAGTACTTC

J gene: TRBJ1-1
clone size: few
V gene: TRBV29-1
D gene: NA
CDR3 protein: CSVEGGTEAFF
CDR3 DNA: TGCAGCGTTGAGGGGGGCACTGAAGCTTTCTTT

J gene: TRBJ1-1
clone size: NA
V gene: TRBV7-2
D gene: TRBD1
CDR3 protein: CASKQGAWTEAFF
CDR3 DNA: TGTGCCTCCAAACAGGGGGCATGGACTGAAGCTTTCTTT

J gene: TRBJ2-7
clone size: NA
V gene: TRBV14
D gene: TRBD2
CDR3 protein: CASSHPLAGVNEQYF
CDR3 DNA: TGTGCCAGCAGCCACCCGCTAGCGGGAGTTAACGAGCAGTACTTC

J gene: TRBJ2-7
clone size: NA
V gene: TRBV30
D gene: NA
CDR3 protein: CAWSPDTTYEQYF
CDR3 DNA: TGTGCCTGGAGTCCTGACACGACCTACGAGCAGTACTTC

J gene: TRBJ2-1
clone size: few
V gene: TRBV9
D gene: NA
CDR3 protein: CASSVVGALEQFF
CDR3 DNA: TGTGCCAGCAGCGTAGTCGGAGCGCTTGAGCAGTTCTTC

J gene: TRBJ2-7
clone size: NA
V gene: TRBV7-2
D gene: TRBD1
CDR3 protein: CASSQDRLYEQYF
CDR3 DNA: TGTGCCAGCAGCCAGGACAGGTTGTACGAGCAGTACTTC

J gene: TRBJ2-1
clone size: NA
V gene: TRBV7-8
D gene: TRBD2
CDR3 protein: CASSLTTSGTEKQFF
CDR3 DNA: TGTGCCAGCAGCTTAACCACTAGCGGGACGGAGAAGCAGTTCTTC